This T cell receptor beta chain was documented in a study of human T cells and chemical hapten exposure. Stated time point: pre-sensitization, week 0. Treatment indicated: therapeutic diphenylcyclopropenone sensitization with weekly scalp DPC. In the library, unique molecular identifiers were attached to individual cDNA molecules. Each CDR3 protein gets one entry after TCRdb re-called the RACE reads with MiXCR. The repertoire holds about 51,000 distinct CDR3 sequences, with about a tenth as singletons. V was pared by 7 bases and J by 4 bases, with 9 bases between. The CDR3 spans 13 residues. Germline CDR1 and CDR2: SGHDT and YYEEEE. Many counts were recorded for this clonotype.

The origin of this receptor is a woman in her thirties or forties with alopecia areata. Some clones in this sample may be carry-over from other donors' samples. The specimen was whole blood, collected in connection with sensitization to the hapten diphenylcyclopropenone (DPC). The chain combines TRBV5-6 with TRBJ2-6; no definite D call. CDR3 nucleotide sequence: TGTGCCAGCCAAGAGGAAGGGGCCAACGTCCTGACTTTC. It yields the protein CASQEEGANVLTF. Based on the CDR3 plus reference TRBV5-6 and TRBJ2-6, the full variable domain is DAGVTQSPTHLIKTRGQQVTLRCSPKSGHDTVSWYQQALGQGPQFIFQYYEEEERQRGNFPDRFSGHQFPNYSSELNVNALLLGDSALYLCASQEEGANVLTFGAGSRLTVL.